This T cell receptor (beta chain) was sequenced for a study of blood T cells in healthy people across ages. Study conclusions and caveats: Roughly linear declines in TCR beta diversity per million T cells occurred with age. It was the long-lived donors that had more naive CD4+ cells and higher diversity than aged donors.

Then a second PCR, running about 6 to 12 cycles, was carried out with a sample-barcoded 5' primer and a J-beta primer mix. A 12-random-nucleotide template-switch adaptor tagged each cDNA molecule. Per sample, CDR3-containing paired-end reads numbered at least 3 million. MiXCR, run by TCRdb on the 5' RACE reads, gives a single entry per CDR3 protein. The table records around 650,000 distinct CDR3 sequences, less than 40% of them present only once. The V gene's germline CDR1 is SGHNT and CDR2 YYREEE (reference sequence). The CDR3 is 13 residues long. Details on this clonotype: Its antigen is still unknown. Just one base apart from a much larger clone, this may be a read error.

V is TRBV5-4 and J is TRBJ2-1, with D possibly matching TRBD2 (5 bases). The better agreement between TRBJ2-7 and the DNA end casts doubt on the J call. This TCR was sampled from an elderly woman in good health. Material: blood. CDR3 loop: CASSPTDYNEQYF. The CDR3, as DNA: TGTGCCAGCAGTCCAACCGACTACAATGAGCAGTACTTC.